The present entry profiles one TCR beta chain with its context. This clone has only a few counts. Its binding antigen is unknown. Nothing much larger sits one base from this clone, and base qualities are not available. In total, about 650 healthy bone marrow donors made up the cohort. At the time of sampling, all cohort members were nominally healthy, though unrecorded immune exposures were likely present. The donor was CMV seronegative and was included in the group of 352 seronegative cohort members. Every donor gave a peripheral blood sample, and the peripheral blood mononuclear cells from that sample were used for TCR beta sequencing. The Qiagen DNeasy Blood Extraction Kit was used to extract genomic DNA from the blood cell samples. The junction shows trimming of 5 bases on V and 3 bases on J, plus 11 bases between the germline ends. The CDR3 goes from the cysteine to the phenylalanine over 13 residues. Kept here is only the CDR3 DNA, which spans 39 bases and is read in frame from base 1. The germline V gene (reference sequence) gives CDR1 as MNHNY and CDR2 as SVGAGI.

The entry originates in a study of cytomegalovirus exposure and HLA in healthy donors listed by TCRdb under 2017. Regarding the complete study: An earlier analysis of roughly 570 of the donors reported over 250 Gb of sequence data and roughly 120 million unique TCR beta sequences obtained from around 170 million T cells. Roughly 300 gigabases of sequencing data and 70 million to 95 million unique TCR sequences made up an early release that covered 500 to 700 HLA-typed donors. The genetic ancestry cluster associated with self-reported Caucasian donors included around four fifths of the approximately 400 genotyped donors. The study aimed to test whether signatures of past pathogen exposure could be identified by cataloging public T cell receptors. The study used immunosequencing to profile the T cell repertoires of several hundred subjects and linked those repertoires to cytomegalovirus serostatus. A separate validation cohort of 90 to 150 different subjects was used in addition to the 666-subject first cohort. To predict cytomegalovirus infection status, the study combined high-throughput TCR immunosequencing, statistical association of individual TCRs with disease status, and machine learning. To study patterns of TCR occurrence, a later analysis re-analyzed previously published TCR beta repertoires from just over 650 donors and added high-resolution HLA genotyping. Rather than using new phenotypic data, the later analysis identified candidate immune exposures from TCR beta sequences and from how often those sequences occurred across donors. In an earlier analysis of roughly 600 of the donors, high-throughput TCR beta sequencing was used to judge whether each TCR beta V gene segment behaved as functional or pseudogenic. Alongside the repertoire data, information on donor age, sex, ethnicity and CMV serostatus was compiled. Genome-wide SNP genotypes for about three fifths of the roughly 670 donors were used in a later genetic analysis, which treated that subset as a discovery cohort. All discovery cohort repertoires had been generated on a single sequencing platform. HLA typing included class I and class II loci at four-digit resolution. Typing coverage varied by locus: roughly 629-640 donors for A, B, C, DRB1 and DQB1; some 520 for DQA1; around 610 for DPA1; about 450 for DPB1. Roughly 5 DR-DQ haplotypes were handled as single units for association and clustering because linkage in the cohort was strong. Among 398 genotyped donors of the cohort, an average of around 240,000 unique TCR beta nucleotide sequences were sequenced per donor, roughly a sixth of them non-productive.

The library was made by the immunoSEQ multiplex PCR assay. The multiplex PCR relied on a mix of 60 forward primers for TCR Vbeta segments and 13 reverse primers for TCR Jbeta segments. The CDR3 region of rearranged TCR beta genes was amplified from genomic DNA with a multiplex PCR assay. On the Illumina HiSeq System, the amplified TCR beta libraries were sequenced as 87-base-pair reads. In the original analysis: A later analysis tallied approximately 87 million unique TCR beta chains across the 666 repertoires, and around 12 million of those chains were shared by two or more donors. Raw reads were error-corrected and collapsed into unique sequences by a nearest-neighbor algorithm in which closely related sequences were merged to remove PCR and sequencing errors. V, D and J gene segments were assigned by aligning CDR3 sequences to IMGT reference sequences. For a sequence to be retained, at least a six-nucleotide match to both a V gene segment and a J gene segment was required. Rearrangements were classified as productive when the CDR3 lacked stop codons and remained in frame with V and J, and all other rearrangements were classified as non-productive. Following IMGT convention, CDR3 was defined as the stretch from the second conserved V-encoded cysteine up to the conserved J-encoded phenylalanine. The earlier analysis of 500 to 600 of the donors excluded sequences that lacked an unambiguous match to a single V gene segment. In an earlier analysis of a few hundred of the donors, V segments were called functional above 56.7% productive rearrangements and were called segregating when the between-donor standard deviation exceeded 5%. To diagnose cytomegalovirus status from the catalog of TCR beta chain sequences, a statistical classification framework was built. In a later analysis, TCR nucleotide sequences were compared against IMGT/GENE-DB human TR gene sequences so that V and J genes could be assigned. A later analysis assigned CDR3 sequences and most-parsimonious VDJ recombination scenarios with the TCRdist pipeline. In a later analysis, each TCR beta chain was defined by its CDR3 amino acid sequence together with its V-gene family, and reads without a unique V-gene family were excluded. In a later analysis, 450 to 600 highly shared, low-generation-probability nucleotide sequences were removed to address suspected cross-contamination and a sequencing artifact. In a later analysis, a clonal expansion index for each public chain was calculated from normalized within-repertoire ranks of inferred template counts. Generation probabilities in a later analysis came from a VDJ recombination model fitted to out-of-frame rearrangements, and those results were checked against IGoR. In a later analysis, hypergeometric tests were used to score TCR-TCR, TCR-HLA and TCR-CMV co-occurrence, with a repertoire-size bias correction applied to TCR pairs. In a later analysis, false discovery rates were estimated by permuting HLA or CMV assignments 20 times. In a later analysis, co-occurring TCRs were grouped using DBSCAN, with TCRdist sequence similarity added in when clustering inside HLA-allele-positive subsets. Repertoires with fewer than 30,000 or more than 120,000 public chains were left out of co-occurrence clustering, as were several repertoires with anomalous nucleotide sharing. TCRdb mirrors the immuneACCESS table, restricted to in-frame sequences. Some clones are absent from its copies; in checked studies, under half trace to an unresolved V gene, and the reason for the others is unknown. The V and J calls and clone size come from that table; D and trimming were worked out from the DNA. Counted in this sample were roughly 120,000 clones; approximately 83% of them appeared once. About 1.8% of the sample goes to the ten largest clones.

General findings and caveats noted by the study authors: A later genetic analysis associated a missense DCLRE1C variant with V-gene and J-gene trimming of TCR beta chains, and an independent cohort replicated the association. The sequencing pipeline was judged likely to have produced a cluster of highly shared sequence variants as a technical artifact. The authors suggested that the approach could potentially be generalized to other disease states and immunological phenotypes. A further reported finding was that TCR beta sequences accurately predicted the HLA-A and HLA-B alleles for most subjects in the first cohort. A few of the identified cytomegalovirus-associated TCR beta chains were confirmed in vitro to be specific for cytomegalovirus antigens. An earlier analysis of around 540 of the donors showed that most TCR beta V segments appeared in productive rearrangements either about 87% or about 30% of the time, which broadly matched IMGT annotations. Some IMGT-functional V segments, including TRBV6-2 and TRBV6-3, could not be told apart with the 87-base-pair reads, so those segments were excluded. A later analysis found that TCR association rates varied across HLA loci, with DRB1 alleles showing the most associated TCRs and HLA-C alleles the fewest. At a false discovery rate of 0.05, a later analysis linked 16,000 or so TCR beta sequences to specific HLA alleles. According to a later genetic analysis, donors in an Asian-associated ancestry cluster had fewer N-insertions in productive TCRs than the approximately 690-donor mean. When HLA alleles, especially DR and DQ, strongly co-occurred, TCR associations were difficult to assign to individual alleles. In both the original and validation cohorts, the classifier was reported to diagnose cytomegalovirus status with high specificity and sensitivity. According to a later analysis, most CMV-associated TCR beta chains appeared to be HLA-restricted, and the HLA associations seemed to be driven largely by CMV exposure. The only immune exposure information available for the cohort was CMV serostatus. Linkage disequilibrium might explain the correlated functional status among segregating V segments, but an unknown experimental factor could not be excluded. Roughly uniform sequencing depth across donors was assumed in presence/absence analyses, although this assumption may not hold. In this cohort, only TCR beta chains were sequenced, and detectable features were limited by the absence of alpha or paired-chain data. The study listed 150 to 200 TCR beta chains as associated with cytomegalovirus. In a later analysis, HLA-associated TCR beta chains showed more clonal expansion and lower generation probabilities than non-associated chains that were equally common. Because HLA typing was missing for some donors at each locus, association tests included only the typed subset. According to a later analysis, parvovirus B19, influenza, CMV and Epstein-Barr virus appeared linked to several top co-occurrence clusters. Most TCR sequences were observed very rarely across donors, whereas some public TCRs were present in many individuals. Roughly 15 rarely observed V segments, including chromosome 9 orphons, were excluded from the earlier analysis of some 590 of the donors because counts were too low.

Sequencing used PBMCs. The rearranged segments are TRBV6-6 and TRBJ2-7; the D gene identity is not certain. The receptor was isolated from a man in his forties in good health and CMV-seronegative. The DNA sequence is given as TGTGCCAGCAGTATTCAGGAATACTACGAGCAGTACTTC. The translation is CASSIQEYYEQYF.